These 22 T cell receptor beta chains were all obtained from the same sample, sequenced in a study of blood T cell repertoires in COVID-19. The data were produced by immunoSEQ multiplex PCR, yet TCRdb's version contains in-frame clones alone and is incomplete. This table holds almost 400,000 clones, roughly 89% found once. The sample taken for sequencing was PBMCs or T cells enriched from blood (not recorded which). These receptors all stem from a woman aged 25 to 39 who had recovered from COVID-19.

The chain carries TRBV14 and TRBJ2-7, with D possibly matching TRBD2 (5 bases). CDR3 size: 14 residues. Germline loops: CDR1 SGHDN, CDR2 FVKESK. The germline V and J ends were trimmed by 1 base and 9 bases, with 16 bases remaining between them. The CDR3 reads CASSQGGPRVRQYF. The CDR3 nucleotides are TGTGCCAGCAGCCAAGGCGGGCCACGAGTTAGGCAGTACTTC.

The gene calls are TRBV18 and TRBJ1-1; possibly TRBD1 for D (6 bases). The CDR3 runs 12 residues. The V and J ends lost 3 bases and 5 bases respectively, with 7 bases between them. Per germline, CDR1 KGHSH and CDR2 LQKENI. The CDR3 bases are TGTGCCAGCTCACCCCAGGGGACTGAAGCTTTCTTT. Amino acids: CASSPQGTEAFF.

The count of this clone is one. V gene TRBV4-1 combines with J gene TRBJ1-5; 9 bases match TRBD1. V shed 1 base, J shed 6 bases, and the junction held 13 bases outside the gene matches. Germline V gene lookup returns CDR1 MGHRA and CDR2 YSYEKL. This CDR3 comprises 18 residues. In DNA form, the CDR3 reads TGCGCCAGCAGCCAAGCGACCCACCGGGACAGGGATGGTCAGCCCCAGCATTTT. It encodes CASSQATHRDRDGQPQHF.

The V gene is TRBV19, the J gene TRBJ1-4; D may be TRBD1 (6 bases). The CDR3 is made up of 15 amino acids. The V end was cut by 5 bases, the J end by 7 bases, with 17 bases between. Germline V gene data show CDR1 as LNHDA and CDR2 as SQIVND (reference sequence). Here the CDR3 reads CASSVTGTSPEKLFF. CDR3 in DNA: TGTGCCAGTAGTGTGACCGGGACATCCCCTGAAAAACTGTTTTTT.

CDR3 sequence (DNA): TGTGCCAGCAGCGCGGCTTATCTCGGGATTTCTAATGAAAAACTGTTTTTT. The encoded protein is CASSAAYLGISNEKLFF. The chain joins TRBV11-2 to TRBJ1-4; no clear D. This CDR3 spans 17 amino acids. Germline V gene data show CDR1 as SGHAT and CDR2 as FQNNGV. Trimming left V 5 bases short and J 3 bases short, with 19 bases between.

The rearrangement links TRBV10-3 to TRBJ1-2; TRBD1 agrees at 8 bases. This CDR3 has 14 amino acids. Germline V gives CDR1 ENHRY, CDR2 SYGVKD. Trimming cost V 5 bases and J 4 bases; bases outside gene matches: 6. The CDR3 DNA follows: TGTGCCATCAGTACGACAGGGGCGGTCTATGGCTACACCTTC. This translates into CAISTTGAVYGYTF.

V gene TRBV12-5 combines with J gene TRBJ1-6; 7 bases are shared with TRBD1. The CDR3 is 20 amino acids. Per germline, CDR1 LGHNT and CDR2 FRNRAP. J gave up 0 bases and V 0 bases, and 11 bases lay outside the gene matches. The CDR3 loop is CASGLVTGDGVSSYNSPLHF. Written as DNA, the CDR3 is TGTGCTAGTGGTTTGGTAACAGGGGACGGGGTTAGCTCCTATAATTCACCCCTCCACTTT.

The V gene is TRBV11-2, the J gene TRBJ2-1; 8 bases agree with TRBD2. J was trimmed by 9 bases and V by 1 base; bases with no gene match: 5. Germline V gene sequence: CDR1 SGHAT, CDR2 FQNNGV. The CDR3 totals 14 residues. CDR3 nucleotide sequence: TGTGCCAGCAGCTTAGTTCCAGCGGGGGCTGAGCAGTTCTTC. It translates to CASSLVPAGAEQFF. The entire variable domain, with the rest obtained from reference TRBV11-2 and TRBJ2-1, is as follows: EAGVAQSPRYKIIEKRQSVAFWCNPISGHATLYWYQQILGQGPKLLIQFQNNGVVDDSQLPKDRFSAERLKGVDSTLKIQPAKLEDSAVYLCASSLVPAGAEQFFGPGTRLTVL.

V and J are TRBV7-9 and TRBJ2-1; D unresolved. This CDR3 spans 14 amino acids. Trimming took off 0 bases at V and 10 bases at J, with 13 bases between the two ends. CDR1 and CDR2 (germline): SEHNR, FQNEAQ (reference sequence). DNA for the CDR3: TGTGCCAGCAGCTTAGCGTGGCGACAAACGGAGCAGTTCTTC. Amino acids: CASSLAWRQTEQFF.

This clone was seen only once. This chain uses TRBV6-5 with TRBJ2-2; 11 nucleotides line up with TRBD2. The CDR3 runs 14 residues. J was trimmed by 16 bases and V by 4 bases; bases with no gene match: 11. The germline CDR1 and CDR2 sequences are MNHEY and SVGAGI. CDR3 sequence: CASSSGTSGYREFF. DNA of the CDR3: TGTGCCAGCAGTTCCGGGACTAGCGGTTACCGGGAGTTTTTT.

The V gene is TRBV9, the J gene TRBJ1-1; the match to TRBD1 covers 11 bases. Germline V CDR1 and CDR2: SGDLS, YYNGEE. V lost 3 bases and J lost 5; bases outside the gene matches: 6. CDR3 length: 15 amino acids. In DNA, the CDR3 is TGTGCCAGCAGCGCAACCGGGACAGGGGGAACTGAAGCTTTCTTT. It specifies CASSATGTGGTEAFF.

The rearrangement links TRBV28 to TRBJ1-1; D is perhaps TRBD1 (6 bases). Looked up from germline, CDR1 is MDHEN and CDR2 is SYDVKM. Trimming removed 6 bases from V and 3 bases from J, with 11 bases in between. This CDR3 is built from 13 residues. DNA for the CDR3: TGTGCCAGCAGCAGGACAGTCGACACTGAAGCTTTCTTT. It yields the protein CASSRTVDTEAFF.

This chain joins TRBV10-3 and TRBJ1-5; TRBD1 might be the D (5 bases). The V end lost 4 bases, the J end lost 6 bases, and 16 bases lay between the germline ends. The CDR3 runs to 15 residues. Per the germline V gene, CDR1 is ENHRY and CDR2 is SYGVKD. CDR3 sequence: CAISGVGGSGQPQHF. In DNA, the CDR3 is TGTGCCATCAGTGGGGTTGGGGGTAGCGGTCAGCCCCAGCATTTT.

The chain is built from TRBV5-1 and TRBJ2-3; D ambiguous. Looked up from germline, CDR1 is SGHRS and CDR2 is YFSETQ. The CDR3 consists of 14 residues. Trimming pared 6 bases from V and 0 bases from J, leaving 11 bases between. CDR3 coding DNA: TGCGCCAGCAATGGTGGTGAGAGCACAGATACGCAGTATTTT. Translated, it gives CASNGGESTDTQYF.

V is TRBV15 and J is TRBJ1-1; tentative D call: TRBD1 (6 bases). Germline-derived CDR1 and CDR2 are LNHNV and YYDKDF (reference sequence). The CDR3 sequence is 19 residues long. Trimming left V 4 bases short and J 1 base short, with 25 bases between. The CDR3 is CATSIRLRQANPKNTEAFF. The CDR3 DNA is TGTGCCACCAGCATTAGACTAAGACAGGCCAACCCGAAGAACACTGAAGCTTTCTTT. Combining the CDR3 with reference TRBV15 and TRBJ1-1 gives the whole variable domain DAMVIQNPRYQVTQFGKPVTLSCSQTLNHNVMYWYQQKSSQAPKLLFHYYDKDFNNEADTPDNFQSRRPNTSFCFLDIRSPGLGDTAMYLCATSIRLRQANPKNTEAFFGQGTRLTVV.

This rearrangement joins TRBV18 to TRBJ2-1, with 7 bases lining up with TRBD1. V gave up 8 bases and J gave up 1 base; unmatched junction bases: 8. The length of the CDR3 is 15 residues. Germline CDR1 reads KGHSH; CDR2 reads LQKENI. CDR3: CASRPPGQSYNEQFF. The DNA for the CDR3 is TGTGCCAGCCGCCCTCCGGGACAGTCCTACAATGAGCAGTTCTTC.

The chain employs TRBV29-1 and TRBJ2-5; the match to TRBD2 covers 12 bases. CDR3 length: 14 amino acids. The V and J ends lost 6 bases and 2 bases, in that order; junction bases with no gene match: 4. The germline V gene encodes CDR1 SQVTM and CDR2 ANQGSEA. The CDR3: CSVDGLAGQETQYF. CDR3 nucleotide sequence: TGCAGCGTCGACGGACTAGCGGGACAAGAGACCCAGTACTTC.

The gene calls are TRBV10-2 and TRBJ2-1; D perhaps matches TRBD2 (5 bases). V gave up 3 bases and J gave up 5 bases, with 8 bases separating them. The CDR3 is 13 amino acids. Germline-derived CDR1 and CDR2 are WSHSY and SAAADI. CDR3 sequence: CASSDGGDNEQFF. The DNA of the CDR3 is TGCGCCAGCAGTGATGGAGGAGACAATGAGCAGTTCTTC.

The rearrangement joins TRBV9 to TRBJ1-6; 7 positions agree with TRBD1. The CDR3 has 15 amino acids. Trimming at V came to 4 bases and at J to 8 bases, leaving 9 bases not matched to a gene. Germline loops: CDR1 SGDLS, CDR2 YYNGEE. CDR3 bases: TGTGCCAGCAGCCTCGGGGACAGATTTGATTCACCCCTCCACTTT. Translation gives CASSLGDRFDSPLHF.

This chain uses TRBV7-2 with TRBJ2-5, with 8 bases fitting TRBD2. The CDR3 extends over 15 amino acids. Germline assignment: CDR1 SGHTA and CDR2 FQGNSA. With V trimmed by 1 base and J by 4 bases, 5 bases remained unmatched. CDR3 DNA: TGTGCCAGCAGCTTAGTCGGGGGGGCGATAGAGACCCAGTACTTC. Amino acid sequence: CASSLVGGAIETQYF.

J is TRBJ2-2 and V is TRBV13; D is unresolved. Trimming cost V 0 bases and J 0 bases, with 5 bases left between them. The CDR3 sequence is 15 residues long. In germline, CDR1 is PRHDT, CDR2 FYEKMQ (reference sequence). CDR3 coding DNA: TGTGCCAGCAGCTTAGGCCTAGCGAACACCGGGGAGCTGTTTTTT. This gives the protein CASSLGLANTGELFF.

This chain uses TRBV25-1 with TRBJ1-2; perhaps TRBD1 as D (5 bases). This CDR3 contains 13 residues. V dropped 6 bases and J dropped 6 bases, with 14 bases sitting between them. Germline CDR1 MGHDK, CDR2 SYGVNS. CDR3 sequence: CASRRGPMDGYTF. CDR3 DNA sequence: TGTGCCAGCAGAAGGGGTCCCATGGATGGCTACACCTTC.